The next 13 T cell receptor beta chains were all read from a single sample in a study of CD8 T cells in ankylosing spondylitis. TCRdb independently ran MiXCR on the 5' RACE reads; one entry per CDR3 protein. The table has about 350,000 distinct CDR3 sequences, 20% to 25% seen once. The specimen sequenced was blood, either unsorted or a sorted T cell fraction (not recorded which). Source of these receptors: a male donor with ankylosing spondylitis or in good health (not recorded which).

The rearrangement uses TRBV4-1 and TRBJ2-7; no definite D call. The CDR3 length is 15 residues. Germline V gives CDR1 MGHRA, CDR2 YSYEKL. Trimming took 0 bases from V and 0 from J, leaving 9 bases between them. CDR3 coding DNA: TGCGCCAGCAGCCAAGAGAACAGATACTCCTACGAGCAGTACTTC. Amino acid sequence: CASSQENRYSYEQYF.

The chain employs TRBV27 and TRBJ2-6, with 7 bases fitting TRBD1. Trimming removed 6 bases from V and 0 bases from J; junction bases left unmatched: 5. CDR1 and CDR2 (germline): MNHEY, SMNVEV (reference sequence). This CDR3 is 16 amino acids long. CDR3 sequence reads: CASRQGPSSGANVLTF. The CDR3 nucleotides read TGTGCCAGCAGACAGGGGCCAAGCTCTGGGGCCAACGTCCTGACTTTC.

This clonotype was seen a few times. The chain joins TRBV4-1 to TRBJ2-1; D may be TRBD2 (5 bases). The CDR3 spans 15 residues. Germline V gene lookup returns CDR1 MGHRA and CDR2 YSYEKL. Trimming took 3 bases from V and 2 from J, leaving 11 bases between them. The chain's CDR3 is CASSQGRAPYNEQFF. CDR3 sequence (DNA): TGCGCCAGCAGCCAGGGGAGAGCGCCCTACAATGAGCAGTTCTTC.

The chain employs TRBV9 and TRBJ2-2, with 13 nucleotides matching TRBD2. The CDR3 contains 18 residues. The V segment lost 2 bases and the J segment 3 bases; nucleotides outside the gene matches: 7. CDR1 is SGDLS and CDR2 is YYNGEE in the germline V gene. The CDR3 region is CASSVRLAGGLDTGELFF. The CDR3 DNA sequence: TGTGCCAGCAGCGTCAGACTAGCGGGGGGCCTGGACACCGGGGAGCTGTTTTTT.

This chain uses TRBV7-8 with TRBJ2-4; D assignment may be TRBD1 or TRBD2 (6 bases each). Germline V gene lookup returns CDR1 SGHVS and CDR2 FQNEAQ. CDR3 length: 20 residues. The V gene lost 0 bases and the J gene lost 1 base, with 22 bases spanning the gap. CDR3: CASSLAREEPVGAAKNIQYF. CDR3 sequence (DNA): TGTGCCAGCAGCTTAGCGCGGGAAGAGCCCGTGGGGGCGGCCAAAAACATTCAGTACTTC.

V gene TRBV3-1 combines with J gene TRBJ2-7; weak D call: TRBD1 (5 bases). V shed 1 base and J shed 3 bases, with 13 bases lying between them. This CDR3 has 15 residues. The germline V gene has CDR1 LGHDT and CDR2 YNNKEL (reference sequence). The CDR3 coding sequence is TGTGCCAGCAGCCAAGGGCTCTGGGGCAACTACGAGCAGTACTTC. It translates to CASSQGLWGNYEQYF.

The chain recombines TRBV29-1 with TRBJ2-7, with D perhaps TRBD1 (6 bases). Trimming removed 6 bases at V and 3 bases at J, with 15 bases between. The CDR3 runs 13 residues. Germline V gene data show CDR1 as SQVTM and CDR2 as ANQGSEA. The CDR3 region has the DNA TGCAGCGTGAGGGACAACCTGCTCTACGAGCAGTACTTC. This encodes CSVRDNLLYEQYF.

The J gene is TRBJ2-3, the V gene TRBV27; no clear D gene. The CDR3 spans 13 residues. V lost 6 bases, J lost 3 bases, and 10 bases lay in between. From germline, CDR1 is MNHEY and CDR2 SMNVEV (reference sequence). The CDR3 is CASSTSLTDTQYF. The CDR3 bases are TGTGCCAGCAGCACCTCCTTAACAGATACGCAGTATTTT.

The genes are TRBV12-3 or TRBV12-4 and TRBJ2-7; 7 bases line up with TRBD2. V shed 3 bases and J 6 bases; nucleotides not matched to a gene: 11. This CDR3 comprises 15 residues. The CDR3 DNA sequence: TGTGCCAGCAGTTTGGGGGGAGGGCCGCGCGCCGAGCAGTACTTC. The encoded protein is CASSLGGGPRAEQYF.

The chain recombines TRBV3-1 with TRBJ2-7; 7 bases agree with TRBD2. Germline values: CDR1 LGHDT, CDR2 YNNKEL (reference sequence). The CDR3 is 15 residues long. V gave up 1 base and J gave up 0 bases; unmatched junction bases: 3. The CDR3 reads CASSQAWGGSYEQYF. CDR3 coding DNA: TGTGCCAGCAGCCAAGCCTGGGGGGGCTCCTACGAGCAGTACTTC.

The chain links TRBV4-1 to TRBJ2-2; D is tentatively TRBD1 or TRBD2 (7 bases each). V lost 0 bases and J 4 bases, leaving 12 bases between the germline ends. CDR3 length: 16 residues. Germline CDR1 is MGHRA and CDR2 is YSYEKL. The CDR3 loop reads CASSQDPGGVTGELFF. CDR3 DNA sequence: TGCGCCAGCAGCCAAGACCCAGGGGGGGTCACCGGGGAGCTGTTTTTT.

This clonotype was seen a few times. The chain employs TRBV12-3 or TRBV12-4 and TRBJ2-7; 11 nucleotides line up with TRBD2. V was pared by 6 bases and J by 3 bases, with 7 bases of the junction left unmatched. The CDR3 consists of 15 residues. The CDR3 coding sequence is TGTGCCAGCAGCTTTAGCGGGGGGGCCTTCTACGAGCAGTACTTC. Amino acid sequence: CASSFSGGAFYEQYF.

The chain employs TRBV11-2 and TRBJ2-7; tentatively, D is TRBD1 or TRBD2 (5 bases each). From germline, CDR1 is SGHAT and CDR2 FQNNGV. This CDR3 region has 14 residues. V dropped 6 bases and J dropped 7 bases, with 19 bases sitting between them. In DNA, the CDR3 is TGTGCCAGCAGACCGGGACCGTCTTTGGGGGAGCAGTACTTC. As protein: CASRPGPSLGEQYF.